This TCR beta chain came from a study of T-cell memory formation after mild COVID-19. Whole-study findings and limits: Clones that contracted clustered mainly in CM and EM if CD4+ and in EMRA if CD8+.

TCRdb reprocessed the 5' RACE reads via MiXCR and lists one record per CDR3 protein. The table has roughly 340,000 distinct CDR3 sequences, 15% seen once; the top ten hold 20% to 25%. V was pared by 4 bases and J by 2 bases, with 13 bases between. The germline V gene encodes CDR1 SGHKS and CDR2 YYEKEE (reference sequence). The CDR3 length is 15 residues. On this clonotype itself: Antigen: not known.

The chain joins TRBV5-5 to TRBJ2-1; D is unresolved. Sequencing was done on a sample of PBMCs or a T cell subset sorted from them (not recorded which). The clonotype originates from a man between 18 and 35 years old who had mild COVID-19 (a few samples of this study predate the infection). Cell type and time point are not known. CDR3 protein: CASSPSGIPYNEQFF. Here the CDR3 DNA reads TGTGCCAGCAGCCCGTCAGGTATCCCCTACAATGAGCAGTTCTTC.